A selection of T cell receptor beta chains follows, all from one sample in a study of shared clonotypes between healthy human individuals. The data were produced by immunoSEQ multiplex PCR, yet TCRdb's version contains in-frame clones alone and is incomplete. The table lists about 2 million clones, approximately 95% of them singletons. The sequenced sample was naive CD8+ T cells sorted from blood. These receptors came from a young man in good health. Each CDR3 is given with its conserved first and last residue. Fields, in order: J gene, V gene, CDR3 protein.

j_gene: TRBJ2-1
v_gene: TRBV2
CDR3aa: CASSEDASLSDEQFF

j_gene: TRBJ1-6
v_gene: TRBV5-8
CDR3aa: CASSWGQPGSPLHF

j_gene: TRBJ2-3
v_gene: TRBV7-9
CDR3aa: CASSSIELAGGSADTQYF

j_gene: TRBJ2-5
v_gene: TRBV18
CDR3aa: CASSPPVYQGFRETQHF

j_gene: TRBJ2-3
v_gene: TRBV10-3
CDR3aa: CAINSGQASTDTQYF

j_gene: TRBJ1-6
v_gene: TRBV19
CDR3aa: CASSIGAGPGDSPLHF

j_gene: TRBJ1-2
v_gene: TRBV2
CDR3aa: CASSEGIYGYTF

j_gene: TRBJ2-7
v_gene: TRBV7-2
CDR3aa: CASSLEWLTGTHEQYF

j_gene: TRBJ1-1
v_gene: TRBV4-1
CDR3aa: CASSQDSGTGGYGLKAFF

j_gene: TRBJ2-7
v_gene: TRBV7-9
CDR3aa: CASSLVSDRDDEQYF

j_gene: TRBJ2-1
v_gene: TRBV7-9
CDR3aa: CASSFVVAGVDEQFF

j_gene: TRBJ2-7
v_gene: TRBV7-9
CDR3aa: CASIEERAGGFAAYEQYF

j_gene: TRBJ2-7
v_gene: TRBV5-6
CDR3aa: CASLVGVDEQYF

j_gene: TRBJ1-2
v_gene: TRBV19
CDR3aa: CASSMGGLEGYTF

j_gene: TRBJ2-5
v_gene: TRBV30
CDR3aa: CAWSVLTRTSGGLLLAEETQYF

j_gene: TRBJ2-7
v_gene: TRBV15
CDR3aa: CATSRGTEFSYEQYF

j_gene: TRBJ2-7
v_gene: TRBV7-5
CDR3aa: CARSPLSPLAGGGEQYF

j_gene: TRBJ1-1
v_gene: TRBV30
CDR3aa: CAWSGREQAFF

j_gene: TRBJ1-1
v_gene: TRBV11-2
CDR3aa: CASSLRRRNTEAFF

j_gene: TRBJ2-7
v_gene: TRBV4-1
CDR3aa: CASSPDLITYEQYF

j_gene: TRBJ2-7
v_gene: TRBV2
CDR3aa: CASSEVVGGAYEQYF

j_gene: TRBJ2-7
v_gene: TRBV11-2
CDR3aa: CASSLGVSRSYEQYF

j_gene: TRBJ1-1
v_gene: TRBV19
CDR3aa: CASPGPKNTEAFF

j_gene: TRBJ2-1
v_gene: TRBV27
CDR3aa: CASSRRSGTYNEQFF

j_gene: TRBJ2-1
v_gene: TRBV5-1
CDR3aa: CASSLGSKEQFF

j_gene: TRBJ2-1
v_gene: TRBV15
CDR3aa: CATEISSYNEQFF

j_gene: TRBJ2-7
v_gene: TRBV29-1
CDR3aa: CSVLPGDSYEQYF

j_gene: TRBJ1-2
v_gene: TRBV5-1
CDR3aa: CASSLNAGPSNYGYTF

j_gene: TRBJ1-2
v_gene: TRBV9
CDR3aa: CASSLPGTGLGYTF

j_gene: TRBJ2-2
v_gene: TRBV4-2
CDR3aa: CASSASGATGELFF

j_gene: TRBJ1-1
v_gene: TRBV6-5
CDR3aa: CASSYSGGEVGFSAFF

j_gene: TRBJ2-5
v_gene: TRBV28
CDR3aa: CASLREETQYF

j_gene: TRBJ2-7
v_gene: TRBV7-9
CDR3aa: CASSAPTRGVSYEQYF

j_gene: TRBJ2-7
v_gene: TRBV27
CDR3aa: CASSPHTGVSYEQYF

j_gene: TRBJ1-6
v_gene: TRBV4-2
CDR3aa: CASSQEGPLHF

j_gene: TRBJ2-3
v_gene: TRBV13
CDR3aa: CASSLAKASILSDTQYF

j_gene: TRBJ2-7
v_gene: TRBV28
CDR3aa: CASSLSQGYPSYEQYF

j_gene: TRBJ2-2
v_gene: TRBV6-6
CDR3aa: CASSNTGELFF

j_gene: TRBJ2-3
v_gene: TRBV6-5
CDR3aa: CASSYSSASSQYF

j_gene: TRBJ1-2
v_gene: TRBV27
CDR3aa: CASSLLGQGQGYTF

j_gene: TRBJ2-3
v_gene: TRBV4-1
CDR3aa: CASSQEGSDRTDTQYF

j_gene: TRBJ2-2
v_gene: TRBV5-6
CDR3aa: CASSLELASTGELFF

j_gene: TRBJ2-1
v_gene: TRBV4-1
CDR3aa: CASSQGLAGIPFF

j_gene: TRBJ2-7
v_gene: TRBV15
CDR3aa: CATSRSGDGDEQYF

j_gene: TRBJ1-5
v_gene: TRBV28
CDR3aa: CASSSPTGGFNQPQHF